This paragraph covers one T cell receptor (beta chain) sequence. What it recognizes is unknown. Measured with immunoSEQ multiplex PCR; TCRdb has only the in-frame clones, and not every one. This table has tens of thousands of clones, more than 75% appearing once. The germline V and J ends were trimmed by 5 bases and 0 bases, with 14 bases remaining between them. The germline V gene has CDR1 KGHSH and CDR2 LQKENI. This CDR3 spans 16 amino acids. This record belongs to a study of a mutant IDH1 vaccine in newly diagnosed glioma. About the research overall: Once 4-6 weeks had passed after radiotherapy alone, vaccination started, or it started with temozolomide cycles. Visit V12 was conducted at week 35 as the safety follow-up. Visit V13 came later, at week 47.

Documented time point: week 35, safety follow-up. The investigators gave 300 ug of mutant IDH1 20-mer peptide in each vaccine dose, together with topical imiquimod. Patients underwent eight vaccinations, which took place in weeks 1, 3, 5, 7, 11, 15, 19 and 23. The V call is TRBV18, the J call TRBJ1-3; D ambiguous. The sequence derives from a woman in her thirties or forties with glioma. The material was PBMCs, obtained from a glioma patient whose treatment included an IDH1 peptide vaccine. This CDR3 reads CASSDSALSSGNTIYF. The CDR3 nucleotides are TGTGCCAGCTCAGACTCAGCGCTTTCCTCTGGAAACACCATATATTTT.